These 9 T cell receptor beta chains were sequenced from one sample in a study of T cells after yellow fever vaccination. From the 5' RACE reads, TCRdb called clonotypes with MiXCR, one entry per CDR3 protein. This sample yields 110,000 or so distinct CDR3 sequences, of which around 7.2% are seen a single time; 2.7% belongs to the top ten. The sequences come from CD4+ T cells sorted from PBMCs, collected roughly seven weeks after the first yellow fever vaccination. The receptors derive from a man between 18 and 29 years old who received the YFV17D yellow fever vaccine.

This clonotype showed up many times. This chain joins TRBV6-1 and TRBJ2-5; weak D call: TRBD2 (6 bases). V was trimmed by 6 bases and J by 7 bases, leaving 15 bases between them. The V gene's germline CDR1 is MNHNS and CDR2 SASEGT. The CDR3 runs 13 residues. The CDR3 DNA follows: TGTGCCAGCAGCAGGGACTCCCCCGCGACCCAGTACTTC. Translated: CASSRDSPATQYF.

In its sample, this clonotype was seen many times. This chain connects TRBV12-3 or TRBV12-4 to TRBJ2-5; TRBD2 matches at 10 bases. The CDR3 length is 15 residues. The V segment lost 6 bases and the J segment 5 bases; nucleotides outside the gene matches: 9. The CDR3 DNA reads TGTGCCAGCAGATTCTTAGCGGGGGGACGGGAGACCCAGTACTTC. This gives the protein CASRFLAGGRETQYF.

This clonotype was detected many times. The J gene is TRBJ2-3, the V gene TRBV5-1; TRBD2 matches 11 bases. The CDR3 runs 19 residues. Germline V gene data show CDR1 as SGHRS and CDR2 as YFSETQ. V lost 4 bases, J lost 6 bases, and 19 bases stayed unmatched. The CDR3 sequence: CASSPHSGGAYPPTDTQYF. CDR3 nucleotides: TGCGCCAGCAGCCCCCATAGCGGGGGGGCTTACCCCCCTACGGATACGCAGTATTTT.

This rearrangement joins TRBV18 to TRBJ1-2; tentatively, D is TRBD1 (6 bases). The CDR3 is 15 residues long. Germline V gives CDR1 KGHSH, CDR2 LQKENI. V was shortened by 2 bases and J by 4 bases, with 14 bases between the two germline ends. CDR3: CASSPTRGQLYGYTF. The CDR3 DNA sequence: TGTGCCAGCTCACCAACTAGAGGACAGCTCTATGGCTACACCTTC.

A few counts support this clonotype. One end of the junction varies from germline; a read error may be responsible. This chain links TRBV20-1 with TRBJ2-5, with D perhaps TRBD1 (5 bases). Per germline, CDR1 DFQATT and CDR2 SNEGSKA (reference sequence). The CDR3 extends over 17 amino acids. The CDR3 region is CCARDIQGIPLQETQYF. In nucleotides, the CDR3 is TGCTGTGCTAGAGATATCCAGGGTATCCCCCTGCAAGAGACCCAGTACTTC.

About this clonotype: This may stem from a read error, because a much larger clone lies one nucleotide away. The chain carries TRBV11-2 and TRBJ2-3; either TRBD1 or TRBD2 may fit D (5 bases each). Germline CDR1 reads SGHAT; CDR2 reads FQNNGV. The CDR3 contains 16 residues. The V and J ends lost 4 bases and 2 bases respectively, with 16 bases between them. The CDR3 loop reads CASSYQVGVYTDTQYF. CDR3 DNA sequence: TGTGCCAGCAGCTACCAAGTGGGGGTCTACACAGATACGCAGTATTTT.

This clonotype was detected ten times or more. The chain joins TRBV28 to TRBJ1-1; D call uncertain. The CDR3 sequence is 12 residues long. The V end was cut by 7 bases, the J end by 6 bases, with 12 bases between. CDR1 is MDHEN, CDR2 SYDVKM, per germline. CDR3 region: CASTPRAAEAFF. CDR3 nucleotide sequence: TGTGCCAGCACACCGCGGGCGGCTGAAGCTTTCTTT.

As for this clonotype: This may stem from a read error, because a much larger clone lies one nucleotide away. The chain carries TRBV20-1 and TRBJ2-5, with 10 nucleotides matching TRBD2. Germline V gene sequence: CDR1 DFQATT, CDR2 SNEGSKA (reference sequence). This CDR3 comprises 17 residues. CDR3 sequence reads: CCARVWGLAGEQETQYF. DNA of the CDR3: TGCTGTGCTAGAGTTTGGGGCCTAGCGGGGGAACAAGAGACCCAGTACTTC.

At least ten counts were recorded for this clonotype. The V gene is TRBV10-3, the J gene TRBJ1-1; D unclear. CDR3 length: 15 residues. Germline CDR1 ENHRY, CDR2 SYGVKD. The V end was cut by 0 bases, the J end by 1 base, with 9 bases between. The CDR3 DNA reads TGTGCCATCAGTGAGTCGGGCATAACGAACACTGAAGCTTTCTTT. This sequence encodes CAISESGITNTEAFF.